A single sample gave rise to the 8 T cell receptor beta chains below, sequenced in a study of human T cells and chemical hapten exposure. MiXCR was run by TCRdb on the RACE reads, yielding one entry per CDR3 protein. The sample holds approximately 80,000 distinct CDR3 sequences, around 15% seen once. The time point was: pre-sensitization, week 0. Treatment: therapeutic diphenylcyclopropenone sensitization with weekly scalp DPC. The source material was whole blood, sampled in connection with sensitization to the hapten diphenylcyclopropenone (DPC). The receptors stem from a woman aged 45-65 years with alopecia areata. Some clones in this sample may be carry-over from other donors' samples.

This clonotype appeared many times. The chain recombines TRBV6-5 with TRBJ1-1, with D perhaps matching TRBD1 (6 bases). With 7 bases removed from V and 3 bases from J, the gap between germline ends came to 15 bases. CDR1 and CDR2 (germline): MNHEY, SVGAGI. The CDR3 runs to 14 residues. This CDR3 is CASNPAGGHTEAFF. CDR3 in DNA: TGTGCCAGCAACCCGGCGGGGGGCCACACTGAAGCTTTCTTT.

This clonotype was observed a few times. V usage is TRBV7-2 and J usage is TRBJ1-1, with unresolved D. Germline-derived CDR1 and CDR2 are SGHTA and FQGNSA. The V gene lost 3 bases and the J gene lost 5 bases, with 22 bases spanning the gap. This CDR3 is 17 amino acids long. CDR3 sequence reads: CASSLSMLKFPRTEAFF. The CDR3 nucleotides are TGTGCCAGCAGCTTGTCTATGCTCAAATTCCCCAGAACTGAAGCTTTCTTT.

For the CDR3, the DNA is TGTGCCTGGGGTGCGGACGGACCCTATGGCTACACCTTC. Its protein product is CAWGADGPYGYTF. The chain has TRBV30 and TRBJ1-2; D uncertain. This CDR3 has 13 amino acids. Germline V gene data show CDR1 as GTSNPN and CDR2 as SVGIG (reference sequence). Trimming took off 5 bases at V and 4 bases at J, with 14 bases between the two ends.

This clonotype was seen a handful of times. This sequence joins TRBV18 and TRBJ2-7; 7 nucleotides match TRBD2. Germline CDR1 KGHSH, CDR2 LQKENI. Trimming took 5 bases from V and 2 from J; bases not matched to a gene: 6. CDR3 length: 14 residues. CDR3: CASSGQREAYEQYF. The CDR3 DNA follows: TGTGCCAGCTCAGGCCAGCGGGAAGCCTACGAGCAGTACTTC.

This clonotype has more than one count but fewer than ten. The chain couples TRBV20-1 to TRBJ2-5, with D possibly TRBD2 on 6 matching bases. Germline loops: CDR1 DFQATT, CDR2 SNEGSKA (reference sequence). The CDR3 is 13 amino acids. Between the trimmed V and J ends, which lost 3 bases and 5 bases, there was a span of 13 bases. The CDR3 nucleotides are TGCAGTGCTAGTGGGCGGGAACGGGAGACCCAGTACTTC. This gives the protein CSASGRERETQYF.

In this sample, this clonotype turned up a few times. This rearrangement joins TRBV9 to TRBJ2-7, with D tentatively TRBD1 or TRBD2 (6 bases each). Germline V lookup: CDR1 SGDLS, CDR2 YYNGEE. The ends were cut back, 3 bases at V and 3 bases at J, with 13 bases in the middle. This CDR3 is built from 14 residues. The chain's CDR3 is CASSEEGQSYEQYF. The DNA for the CDR3 is TGTGCCAGCAGCGAGGAGGGACAAAGCTACGAGCAGTACTTC.

The chain uses TRBV7-9 and TRBJ2-7; the match to TRBD2 covers 9 bases. Germline trimming cut 1 base from V and 2 bases from J; bases unmatched to any gene: 3. Germline CDR1 SEHNR, CDR2 FQNEAQ (reference sequence). This CDR3 comprises 15 residues. The DNA of the CDR3 is TGTGCCAGCAGCTTAGAGGCTAGCGGGACCTACGAGCAGTACTTC. Encoded protein: CASSLEASGTYEQYF.

The gene calls are TRBV5-4 and TRBJ2-1; 13 nucleotides agree with TRBD2. This CDR3 comprises 16 residues. The V gene's germline CDR1 is SGHNT and CDR2 YYREEE (reference sequence). Trimming cost V 1 base and J 9 bases; bases outside gene matches: 7. The CDR3 spells CASSLLLAGGRGEQFF. The DNA for the CDR3 is TGTGCCAGCAGCTTGTTACTAGCGGGAGGGCGTGGTGAGCAGTTCTTC.